This TCR beta chain came from a study of T cell repertoires in ileal Crohn's disease. Study context: About half of patients got postoperative therapy: 11 thiopurines, around 19 anti-TNF.

The junction had 9 bases not matched to a gene; V was cut back by 4 bases and J by 10 bases. The CDR3 has 13 amino acids. The germline CDR1 and CDR2 sequences are MNHEY and SVGAGI. As to time point: proximal margin of the surgical specimen (macroscopically non-inflamed). The data were produced by immunoSEQ multiplex PCR, yet TCRdb's version contains in-frame clones alone and is incomplete. The table shows several thousand clones, with around 70% occurring only once. The sequence was collected from an adult with Crohn's disease. The sample consisted of ileal tissue. The chain links TRBV6-5 to TRBJ1-1, with 7 bases lining up with TRBD1. For the CDR3, the DNA is TGTGCCAGCAGTTTCTCAAGGGGGCGCTTAGCTTTCTTT. Amino acid sequence: CASSFSRGRLAFF.